The following is a T cell receptor beta chain sequence with its context. The data are from a study of cytotoxic CD8 clonotypes in ibrutinib-treated CLL. Whole-study context: Patient counts were about twelve relapsed/refractory, approximately 15 treatment-naive and about 17 IGHV unmutated.

The V end was cut by 7 bases, the J end by 2 bases, with 14 bases between. This CDR3 is built from 13 residues. Per the germline V gene, CDR1 is SQVTM and CDR2 is ANQGSEA. Data came from immunoSEQ multiplex PCR; TCRdb stores just in-frame clones and leaves some out. The sample contains under 300,000 clones, 70% of which appear only once. The specimen was PBMCs, collected after 24 months of ibrutinib treatment. This clonotype originated in a human donor with chronic lymphocytic leukemia. The chain is built from TRBV29-1 and TRBJ1-1; D might be TRBD1 (5 bases). This CDR3 is CSARDGKNTEAFF. The CDR3 coding sequence is TGCAGCGCCCGGGACGGGAAAAACACTGAAGCTTTCTTT.